The 15 T cell receptor beta chains below all came from one sample that was sequenced in a study of cytotoxic CD8 clonotypes in ibrutinib-treated CLL. The method was immunoSEQ multiplex PCR; TCRdb's version includes in-frame clones alone and lacks a portion of them. The sample has some 310,000 clones; 80% are singletons. This sample comprised PBMCs, obtained before ibrutinib treatment. These receptors were obtained from a human donor with chronic lymphocytic leukemia.

This clone was observed once. V and J are TRBV27 and TRBJ2-7; D not certain. V lost 3 bases and J lost 4, with 10 bases in between. This CDR3 is built from 13 residues. The germline V gene encodes CDR1 MNHEY and CDR2 SMNVEV (reference sequence). CDR3 coding DNA: TGTGCCAGCAGTTTTGGACCGAGTTACGAGCAGTACTTC. Protein: CASSFGPSYEQYF.

The chain is built from TRBV27 and TRBJ2-5; D remains unclear. There are 15 residues in the CDR3. Germline V gives CDR1 MNHEY, CDR2 SMNVEV (reference sequence). V shed 5 bases and J shed 1 base, with 14 bases lying between them. CDR3 bases: TGTGCCAGCAGTCAGGAGTGGCGATTCCAAGAGACCCAGTACTTC. As protein: CASSQEWRFQETQYF.

This sequence joins TRBV7-9 and TRBJ2-7; D gene ambiguous. This CDR3 spans 12 amino acids. V lost 1 base to trimming and J lost 5 bases, with 6 bases between them. Germline values: CDR1 SEHNR, CDR2 FQNEAQ (reference sequence). Here the CDR3 DNA reads TGTGCCAGCAGCTTAGTGTTTGACGAGCAGTACTTC. Its protein is CASSLVFDEQYF.

This chain links TRBV5-5 with TRBJ2-7, with 7 positions matching TRBD2. V gave up 4 bases and J gave up 1 base; unmatched junction bases: 8. This CDR3 is 15 amino acids long. CDR1 is SGHKS, CDR2 YYEKEE, per germline (reference sequence). DNA for the CDR3: TGTGCCAGCAGCCGGGAGAGTAGCGGGTCCTACGAGCAGTACTTC. This encodes CASSRESSGSYEQYF.

The rearrangement links TRBV9 to TRBJ1-5; unclear D gene. Germline CDR1 is SGDLS and CDR2 is YYNGEE. The CDR3 spans 15 residues. Deletions cut 0 bases from V and 0 bases from J, with 7 bases between. The CDR3 bases are TGTGCCAGCAGCGTAGAAGGCTATAGCAATCAGCCCCAGCATTTT. Its translation: CASSVEGYSNQPQHF. Full variable domain (outside the CDR3, taken from reference TRBV9 and TRBJ1-5): DSGVTQTPKHLITATGQRVTLRCSPRSGDLSVYWYQQSLDQGLQFLIQYYNGEERAKGNILERFSAQQFPDLHSELNLSSLELGDSALYFCASSVEGYSNQPQHFGDGTRLSIL.

The gene calls are TRBV11-2 and TRBJ1-1, with D uncertain. The CDR3 contains 11 residues. Germline values: CDR1 SGHAT, CDR2 FQNNGV. Between the trimmed V and J ends, which lost 5 bases and 8 bases, there was a span of 9 bases. Here the CDR3 reads CASSLGFEAFF. DNA of the CDR3: TGTGCCAGCAGCCTAGGATTCGAAGCTTTCTTT.

The genes are TRBV10-2 and TRBJ2-3, with 10 bases aligning to TRBD2. Germline CDR1 and CDR2: WSHSY and SAAADI. The CDR3 spans 18 residues. Trimming cost V 6 bases and J 3 bases; bases outside gene matches: 15. CDR3 coding DNA: TGCGCCAGCAGCGACAAACTAGCGGGGCTGCTGGGGACAGATACGCAGTATTTT. Translation gives CASSDKLAGLLGTDTQYF.

The chain links TRBV4-1 to TRBJ2-5; perhaps TRBD2 as D (7 bases). CDR3 length: 18 residues. Germline values: CDR1 MGHRA, CDR2 YSYEKL. V lost 1 base and J lost 0, with 18 bases in between. CDR3 loop: CASSQGGASGRYQETQYF. The CDR3 nucleotides read TGCGCCAGCAGCCAAGGGGGGGCTAGCGGAAGGTACCAAGAGACCCAGTACTTC.

The gene calls are TRBV28 and TRBJ1-1; D is unclear. CDR3 length: 13 amino acids. Trimming shortened V by 6 bases and J by 4 bases, and 12 bases separated the two germline ends. Germline values: CDR1 MDHEN, CDR2 SYDVKM. CDR3 sequence reads: CASSLPWVTEAFF. DNA of the CDR3: TGTGCCAGCAGCCTCCCCTGGGTCACTGAAGCTTTCTTT.

The chain carries TRBV6-1 and TRBJ2-1, with TRBD1 as a possible D gene (6 bases). The CDR3 totals 15 residues. Germline loops: CDR1 MNHNS, CDR2 SASEGT. V lost 2 bases and J 7 bases, leaving 15 bases between the germline ends. The CDR3 sequence: CASSEWAGAINEQFF. The CDR3 DNA is TGTGCCAGCAGTGAATGGGCAGGGGCTATTAATGAGCAGTTCTTC.

This chain links TRBV6-5 with TRBJ2-1; D might be TRBD1 or TRBD2, each matching 5 bases. Trimming left V 5 bases short and J 8 bases short, with 16 bases between. Germline CDR1 is MNHEY and CDR2 is SVGAGI. The CDR3 totals 14 residues. CDR3 nucleotide sequence: TGTGCCAGCAGTCCCGTGGGGGTATGGGATGAGCAGTTCTTC. It is translated as CASSPVGVWDEQFF.

The rearrangement uses TRBV6-5 and TRBJ2-7, with 8 bases that match TRBD2. CDR1 is MNHEY and CDR2 is SVGAGI in the germline V gene. Losses at the gene ends were 8 bases for V and 0 bases for J; bases not matched to a gene: 3. The CDR3 is made up of 13 amino acids. CDR3 DNA sequence: TGTGCCAGCGAAAGCGGGGGCTCCTACGAGCAGTACTTC. Translating it yields CASESGGSYEQYF.

The chain joins TRBV28 to TRBJ1-2; D remains unclear. The CDR3 extends over 14 amino acids. Trimming took off 5 bases at V and 4 bases at J, with 14 bases between the two ends. Looked up from germline, CDR1 is MDHEN and CDR2 is SYDVKM. The CDR3 coding sequence is TGTGCCAGCAGTCCCCCTTTTATGTCCTATGGCTACACCTTC. Translated, it gives CASSPPFMSYGYTF.

This clone was counted only a few times. V and J are TRBV9 and TRBJ2-3; the D gene could be TRBD1 or TRBD2 (5 bases each). Trimming removed 7 bases at V and 6 bases at J, with 12 bases between. Germline V gives CDR1 SGDLS, CDR2 YYNGEE. CDR3 size: 12 residues. The CDR3 region is CASQGVGDTQYF. The CDR3 bases are TGTGCCAGCCAGGGAGTTGGCGATACGCAGTATTTT.

The V call is TRBV27, the J call TRBJ2-6; a weak D match, TRBD1 (6 bases). CDR1 is MNHEY and CDR2 is SMNVEV in the germline V gene (reference sequence). The CDR3 runs to 17 residues. V lost 5 bases, J lost 0 bases, and 14 bases lay in between. CDR3 coding DNA: TGTGCCAGCAGTGTGAGGACAGTAAACTCTGGGGCCAACGTCCTGACTTTC. It encodes CASSVRTVNSGANVLTF.